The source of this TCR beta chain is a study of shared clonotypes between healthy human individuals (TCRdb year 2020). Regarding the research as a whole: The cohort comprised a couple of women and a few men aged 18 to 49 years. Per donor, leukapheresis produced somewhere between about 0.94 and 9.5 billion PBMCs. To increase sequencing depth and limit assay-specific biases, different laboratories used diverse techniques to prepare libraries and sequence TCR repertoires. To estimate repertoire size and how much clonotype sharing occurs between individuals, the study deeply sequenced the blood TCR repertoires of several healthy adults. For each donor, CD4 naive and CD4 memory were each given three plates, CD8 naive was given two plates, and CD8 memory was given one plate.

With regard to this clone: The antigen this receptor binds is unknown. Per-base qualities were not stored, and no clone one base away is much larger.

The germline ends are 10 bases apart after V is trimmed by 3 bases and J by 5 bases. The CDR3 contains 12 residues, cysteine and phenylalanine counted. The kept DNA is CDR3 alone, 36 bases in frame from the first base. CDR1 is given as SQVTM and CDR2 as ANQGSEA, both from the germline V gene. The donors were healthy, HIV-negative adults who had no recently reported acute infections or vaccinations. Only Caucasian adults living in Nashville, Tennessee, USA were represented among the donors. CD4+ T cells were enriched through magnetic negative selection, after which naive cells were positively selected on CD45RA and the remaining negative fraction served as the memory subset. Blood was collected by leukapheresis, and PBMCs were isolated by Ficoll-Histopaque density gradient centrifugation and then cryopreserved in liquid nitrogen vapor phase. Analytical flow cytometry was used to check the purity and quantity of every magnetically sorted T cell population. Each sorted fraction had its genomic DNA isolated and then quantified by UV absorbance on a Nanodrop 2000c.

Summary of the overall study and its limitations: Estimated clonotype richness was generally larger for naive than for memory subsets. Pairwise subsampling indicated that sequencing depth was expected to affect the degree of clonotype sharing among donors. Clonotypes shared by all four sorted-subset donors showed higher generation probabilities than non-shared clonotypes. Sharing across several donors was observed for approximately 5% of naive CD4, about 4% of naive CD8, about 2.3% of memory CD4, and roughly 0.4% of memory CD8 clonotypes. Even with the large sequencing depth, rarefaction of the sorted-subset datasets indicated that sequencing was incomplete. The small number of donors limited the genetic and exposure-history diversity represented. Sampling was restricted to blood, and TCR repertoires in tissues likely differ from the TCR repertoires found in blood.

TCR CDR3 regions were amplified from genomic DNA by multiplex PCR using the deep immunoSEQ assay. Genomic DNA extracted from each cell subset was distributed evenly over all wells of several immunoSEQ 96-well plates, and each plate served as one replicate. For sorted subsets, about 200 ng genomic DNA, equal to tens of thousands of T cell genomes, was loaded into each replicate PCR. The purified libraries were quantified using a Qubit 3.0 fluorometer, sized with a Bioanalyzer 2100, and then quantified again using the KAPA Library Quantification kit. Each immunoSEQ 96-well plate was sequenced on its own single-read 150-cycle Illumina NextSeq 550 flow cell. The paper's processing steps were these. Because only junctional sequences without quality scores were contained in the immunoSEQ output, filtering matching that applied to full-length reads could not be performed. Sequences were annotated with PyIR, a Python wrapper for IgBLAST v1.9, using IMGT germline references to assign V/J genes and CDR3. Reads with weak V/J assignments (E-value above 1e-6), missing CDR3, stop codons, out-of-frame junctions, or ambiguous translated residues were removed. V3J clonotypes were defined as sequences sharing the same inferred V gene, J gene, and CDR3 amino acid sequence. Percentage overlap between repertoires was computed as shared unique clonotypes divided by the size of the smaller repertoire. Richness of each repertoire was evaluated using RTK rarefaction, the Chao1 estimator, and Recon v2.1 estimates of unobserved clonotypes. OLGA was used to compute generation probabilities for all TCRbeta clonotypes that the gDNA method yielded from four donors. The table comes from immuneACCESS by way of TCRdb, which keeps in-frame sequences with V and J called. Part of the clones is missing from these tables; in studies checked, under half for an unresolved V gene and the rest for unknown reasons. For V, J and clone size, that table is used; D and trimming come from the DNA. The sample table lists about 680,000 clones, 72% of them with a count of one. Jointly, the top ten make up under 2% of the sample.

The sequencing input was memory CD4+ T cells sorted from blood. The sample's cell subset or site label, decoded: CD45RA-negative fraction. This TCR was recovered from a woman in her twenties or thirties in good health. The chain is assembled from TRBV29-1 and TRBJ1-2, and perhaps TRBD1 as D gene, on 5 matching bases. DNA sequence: TGCAGCGTTGATGGGGGGGAATATGGCTACACCTTC. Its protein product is CSVDGGEYGYTF.